This T cell receptor beta chain comes out of a study of T-cell reconstitution after alpha-beta-depleted transplantation in children. Preparation of the TCRbeta library used unique molecular identifiers. TCRdb used MiXCR to reprocess the PCR reads, holding one entry per CDR3 protein. The sample lists approximately 800,000 distinct CDR3 sequences, about 15% seen once, with around 5% in the top ten. The TCR comes from a male patient under 18 who had a stem cell transplant for acute lymphoblastic leukemia, so the T cells may come from the graft donor. Sequences were derived from PBMCs, mostly from graft donor cells, sampled 360 days after TCRalphabeta/CD19-depleted stem cell transplant.

The CDR3 region has the DNA TGCAGTGCTAGAGATACTGTGGCCAGGGTCGGGGAGACCCAGTACTTC. Translated, it gives CSARDTVARVGETQYF. The rearrangement links TRBV20-1 to TRBJ2-5; tentative D call: TRBD1 (5 bases). V lost 0 bases and J lost 5, with 19 bases in between. This CDR3 comprises 16 residues. Germline loops: CDR1 DFQATT, CDR2 SNEGSKA (reference sequence).